Presented here are 21 T cell receptor beta chains from one specimen sequenced in a study of identical twins. TCRdb called the 5' RACE reads again in MiXCR, with one record for every CDR3 protein. Of approximately 620,000 distinct CDR3 sequences detected, over 8.5% appear once; the ten largest clones hold 0.85% to 1%. These same records also appear under a second study, on yellow fever vaccine responses in identical twins.

Sequencing used PBMCs. These receptors came from a woman aged 18-30 years in good health.

This clonotype showed up many times. The J gene is TRBJ1-5, the V gene TRBV12-3 or TRBV12-4, with no clear D. The CDR3 spans 13 residues. V lost 3 bases, J lost 5 bases, and 8 bases lay in between. For the CDR3, the DNA is TGTGCCAGCAGTTTCGCCGTGTATCAGCCCCAGCATTTT. This encodes CASSFAVYQPQHF.

This clonotype was seen many times. The J gene is TRBJ2-7, the V gene TRBV20-1, with 9 bases fitting TRBD1. V shed 3 bases, J shed 4 bases, and the junction held 7 bases outside the gene matches. Germline CDR1 DFQATT, CDR2 SNEGSKA (reference sequence). The CDR3 has 14 amino acids. The CDR3: CSARGDRDLYEQYF. CDR3 nucleotides: TGCAGTGCTAGGGGGGACAGGGATCTTTACGAGCAGTACTTC.

The gene calls are TRBV3-1 and TRBJ2-4; TRBD2 aligns across 12 bases. Trimming cost V 9 bases and J 7 bases; bases outside gene matches: 16. The CDR3 covers 17 residues. Per the germline V gene, CDR1 is LGHDT and CDR2 is YNNKEL (reference sequence). The DNA of the CDR3 is TGTGCCAGTATATCCGGGACTAGCGGGCAGGGCGGGAACATTCAGTACTTC. This sequence encodes CASISGTSGQGGNIQYF. Full variable domain (missing parts from reference TRBV3-1 and TRBJ2-4): DTAVSQTPKYLVTQMGNDKSIKCEQNLGHDTMYWYKQDSKKFLKIMFSYNNKELIINETVPNRFSPKSPDKAHLNLHINSLELGDSAVYFCASISGTSGQGGNIQYFGAGTRLSVL.

This clonotype came up many times. The chain carries TRBV24-1 and TRBJ2-3; D is ambiguous. There are 12 residues in the CDR3. In germline, CDR1 is KGHDR, CDR2 SFDVKD. The V gene lost 10 bases and the J gene lost 0 bases, with 7 bases spanning the gap. The chain's CDR3 is CATAASTDTQYF. CDR3 bases: TGTGCCACAGCTGCTAGCACAGATACGCAGTATTTT.

In DNA form, the CDR3 reads TGCGCCAGCAACCCGGACAGGCCCGGCACAGATACGCAGTATTTT. Translating gives CASNPDRPGTDTQYF. The chain links TRBV5-1 to TRBJ2-3; TRBD1 aligns across 7 bases. The CDR3 is 15 residues long. Per the germline V gene, CDR1 is SGHRS and CDR2 is YFSETQ. The V and J ends lost 6 bases and 1 base, in that order; junction bases with no gene match: 8.

The J gene is TRBJ2-5, the V gene TRBV4-3; perhaps TRBD1 as D (5 bases). V shed 0 bases and J shed 11 bases, with 16 bases lying between them. Germline values: CDR1 LGHNA, CDR2 YSLEER. This CDR3 comprises 14 residues. Here the CDR3 reads CASSQDPARTRQYF. CDR3 bases: TGCGCCAGCAGCCAAGATCCGGCTCGGACACGGCAGTACTTC.

CDR3 in DNA: TGTGCCAGCAGCGACCAGGGCCCATCTAACTATGGCTACACCTTC. It encodes CASSDQGPSNYGYTF. The V call is TRBV5-6, the J call TRBJ1-2, with D possibly matching TRBD1 (5 bases). CDR3 length: 15 residues. With 4 bases removed from V and 0 bases from J, the gap between germline ends came to 13 bases. The germline V gene has CDR1 SGHDT and CDR2 YYEEEE.

The V call is TRBV7-9, the J call TRBJ2-2, with TRBD1 matching over 10 bases. Germline V gives CDR1 SEHNR, CDR2 FQNEAQ (reference sequence). V trimming: 5 bases; J trimming: 5 bases; junction bases outside the gene matches: 5. This CDR3 has 15 residues. Here the CDR3 reads CASSARTGGTGELFF. In DNA form, the CDR3 reads TGTGCCAGCAGCGCCAGGACAGGGGGGACCGGGGAGCTGTTTTTT. Variable domain in full (rest from reference TRBV7-9 and TRBJ2-2): DTGVSQNPRHKITKRGQNVTFRCDPISEHNRLYWYRQTLGQGPEFLTYFQNEAQLEKSRLLSDRFSAERPKGSFSTLEIQRTEQGDSAMYLCASSARTGGTGELFFGEGSRLTVL.

The gene calls are TRBV7-2 and TRBJ2-7; D is uncertain. The CDR3 totals 14 residues. The V gene's germline CDR1 is SGHTA and CDR2 FQGNSA. Trimming pared 2 bases from V and 3 bases from J, leaving 11 bases between. CDR3 sequence: CASSLQHRVYEQYF. The CDR3 region has the DNA TGTGCCAGCAGCTTACAACACAGAGTCTACGAGCAGTACTTC.

This clonotype has ten or more counts. This sequence joins TRBV10-3 and TRBJ1-2, with TRBD1 as a possible D gene (6 bases). V was shortened by 6 bases and J by 4 bases, with 12 bases between the two germline ends. CDR1 is ENHRY and CDR2 is SYGVKD in the germline V gene. The CDR3 spans 13 residues. CDR3 residues: CAISSDSLYGYTF. CDR3 nucleotide sequence: TGTGCCATCAGCTCGGACAGTCTCTATGGCTACACCTTC.

This clonotype came up a few times. The chain links TRBV6-1 to TRBJ2-5; D not certain. This CDR3 has 13 residues. In germline, CDR1 is MNHNS, CDR2 SASEGT. V dropped 6 bases and J dropped 6 bases, with 14 bases sitting between them. CDR3 DNA sequence: TGTGCCAGCAGCCCTAGTTTGGGGAAGACCCAGTACTTC. Translation: CASSPSLGKTQYF.

The chain couples TRBV12-3 or TRBV12-4 to TRBJ2-1; 8 nucleotides agree with TRBD1. The CDR3 is 15 residues long. After removal of 6 bases from V and 4 bases from J, the junction contained 8 bases not matched to a gene. The CDR3 coding sequence is TGTGCCAGCAGGTCAGGACAGGGCCTATACAATGAGCAGTTCTTC. This sequence encodes CASRSGQGLYNEQFF.

The chain uses TRBV5-1 and TRBJ2-3; TRBD2 matches at 13 bases. Unmatched junction bases numbered 12, after V lost 4 bases and J lost 7 bases. The germline CDR1 and CDR2 sequences are SGHRS and YFSETQ. The CDR3 contains 17 residues. This chain's CDR3 is CASSLTSGTSGKNTQYF. The CDR3 DNA reads TGCGCCAGCAGCCTCACATCCGGGACTAGCGGGAAAAATACGCAGTATTTT.

The genes are TRBV24-1 and TRBJ2-5; possible D gene TRBD1, 6 bases. This CDR3 has 16 residues. V lost 3 bases and J 7 bases, leaving 20 bases between the germline ends. Germline-derived CDR1 and CDR2 are KGHDR and SFDVKD. DNA for the CDR3: TGTGCCACCAGTGATGTGGGGGCAGGCTACGGAGGGACCCAGTACTTC. Translation: CATSDVGAGYGGTQYF.

The gene calls are TRBV7-2 and TRBJ2-1; D is unresolved. Per germline, CDR1 SGHTA and CDR2 FQGNSA. V lost 1 base to trimming and J lost 3 bases, with 7 bases between them. The CDR3 sequence is 14 residues long. The CDR3 sequence: CASSLVSFYNEQFF. The DNA for the CDR3 is TGTGCCAGCAGCTTAGTTAGCTTCTACAATGAGCAGTTCTTC.

The table lists this clonotype with many counts. The chain couples TRBV24-1 to TRBJ1-5, with 7 bases aligning to TRBD1. Per the germline V gene, CDR1 is KGHDR and CDR2 is SFDVKD. The CDR3 spans 13 residues. The V and J ends lost 7 bases and 7 bases, in that order; junction bases with no gene match: 6. The CDR3 sequence is CATRPQGEQPQHF. CDR3 DNA: TGTGCCACCAGACCCCAGGGGGAGCAGCCCCAGCATTTT.

This clonotype was recorded many times. V is TRBV27 and J is TRBJ2-1; 7 nucleotides align to TRBD2. This CDR3 region has 16 residues. The V gene's germline CDR1 is MNHEY and CDR2 SMNVEV (reference sequence). J lost 0 bases, V lost 5 bases, and 7 bases had no gene match. The CDR3 bases are TGTGCCAGCAGTGATAGCGGGCCCAGCTCCTACAATGAGCAGTTCTTC. This encodes CASSDSGPSSYNEQFF.

This clonotype was counted at least ten times. The chain is built from TRBV25-1 and TRBJ1-1, with a tentative D call TRBD1 (5 bases). The V and J ends lost 3 bases and 2 bases respectively, with 10 bases between them. The V gene's germline CDR1 is MGHDK and CDR2 SYGVNS. The CDR3 spans 14 residues. The chain's CDR3 is CASSELGENTEAFF. DNA of the CDR3: TGTGCCAGCAGTGAGTTAGGGGAAAACACTGAAGCTTTCTTT.

The chain is built from TRBV5-1 and TRBJ2-1; the match to TRBD1 covers 11 bases. Germline loops: CDR1 SGHRS, CDR2 YFSETQ. The CDR3 covers 16 residues. V lost 9 bases to trimming and J lost 4 bases; unmatched junction nucleotides: 12. In DNA form, the CDR3 reads TGCGCCACCTCACCGGTGGGGACAGGGGGTTACAATGAGCAGTTCTTC. It yields the protein CATSPVGTGGYNEQFF.

This clonotype was observed many times. This rearrangement joins TRBV6-2 or TRBV6-3 to TRBJ2-7; D remains ambiguous. The CDR3 has 15 amino acids. Trimming shortened V by 6 bases and J by 3 bases, and 18 bases separated the two germline ends. Germline V gives CDR1 MNHEY, CDR2 SVGEGT. The CDR3 bases are TGTGCCAGCAGCGCGGTTGTGGGCGATATCTACGAGCAGTACTTC. It codes for CASSAVVGDIYEQYF.

The table lists this clonotype with a few counts. The chain uses TRBV6-1 and TRBJ2-1; the D gene is possibly TRBD2 (6 bases). V lost 6 bases, J lost 0 bases, and 15 bases lay in between. The CDR3 covers 16 residues. The germline CDR1 and CDR2 sequences are MNHNS and SASEGT. CDR3 residues: CASSRELADSYNEQFF. The CDR3 DNA sequence: TGTGCCAGCAGCCGTGAACTAGCTGACTCCTACAATGAGCAGTTCTTC.